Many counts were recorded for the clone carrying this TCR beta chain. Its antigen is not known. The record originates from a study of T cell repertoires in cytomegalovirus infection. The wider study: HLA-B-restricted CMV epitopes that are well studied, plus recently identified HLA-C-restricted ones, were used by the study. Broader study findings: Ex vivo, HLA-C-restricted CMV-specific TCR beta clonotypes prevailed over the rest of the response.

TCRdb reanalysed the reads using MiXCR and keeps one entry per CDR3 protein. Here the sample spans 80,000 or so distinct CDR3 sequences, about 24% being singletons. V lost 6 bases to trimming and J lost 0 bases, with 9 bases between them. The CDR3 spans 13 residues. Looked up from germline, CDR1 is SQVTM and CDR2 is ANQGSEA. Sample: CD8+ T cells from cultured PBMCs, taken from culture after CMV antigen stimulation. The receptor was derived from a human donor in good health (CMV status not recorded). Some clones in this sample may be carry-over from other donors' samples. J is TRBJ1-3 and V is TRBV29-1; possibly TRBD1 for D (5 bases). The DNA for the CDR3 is TGCAGCGTCGACGGGGGCTCTGGAAACACCATATATTTT. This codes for CSVDGGSGNTIYF.